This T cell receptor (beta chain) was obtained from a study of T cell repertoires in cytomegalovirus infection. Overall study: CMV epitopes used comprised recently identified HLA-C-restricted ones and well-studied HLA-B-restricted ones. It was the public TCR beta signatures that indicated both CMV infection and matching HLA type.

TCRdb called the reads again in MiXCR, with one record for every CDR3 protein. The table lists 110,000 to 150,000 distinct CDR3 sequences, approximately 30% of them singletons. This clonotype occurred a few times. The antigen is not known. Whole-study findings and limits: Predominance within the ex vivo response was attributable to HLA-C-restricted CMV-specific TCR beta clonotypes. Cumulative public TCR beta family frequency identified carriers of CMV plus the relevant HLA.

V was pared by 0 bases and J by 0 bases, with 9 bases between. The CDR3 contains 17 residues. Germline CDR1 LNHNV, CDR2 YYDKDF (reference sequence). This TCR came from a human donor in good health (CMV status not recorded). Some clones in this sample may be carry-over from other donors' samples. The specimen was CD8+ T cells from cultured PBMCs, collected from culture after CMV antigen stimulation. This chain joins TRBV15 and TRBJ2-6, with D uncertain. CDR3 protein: CATSRDQLFSGANVLTF. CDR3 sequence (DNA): TGTGCCACCAGCAGAGATCAACTGTTCTCTGGGGCCAACGTCCTGACTTTC.